The source of this TCR beta chain is a study of cytomegalovirus exposure and HLA in healthy donors. Study outcomes and limitations: Other equally common chains were less clonally expanded than HLA-associated TCR beta chains, a later analysis showed. It is likely that the observed cluster of highly shared sequence variants was a sequencing artifact.

CDR1 is MNHEY, CDR2 SVGAGI, per germline. Trimming took 6 bases from V and 4 from J; bases not matched to a gene: 8. CDR3 length equals 15 residues. The study ran its PCR with 60 Vbeta and 13 Jbeta primers. Libraries were prepared by immunoSEQ multiplex PCR; TCRdb keeps only in-frame clonotypes and omits some of them. The data contain 110,000 or so clones, 75% to 85% of them singletons. Notes on this clone: Its antigen remains unknown.

What was sequenced was PBMCs. The receptor comes from a middle-aged man in good health and CMV-seronegative. V usage is TRBV6-5 and J usage is TRBJ1-2, with 10 bases that match TRBD1. The CDR3 reads CASSRDRGPSYGYTF. The DNA of the CDR3 is TGTGCCAGCAGCCGAGACAGGGGGCCTAGCTATGGCTACACCTTC.